This T cell receptor beta chain was recovered during a study of OX40 agonist ivuxolimab in advanced cancers. Study at large: The patients' treatment was ivuxolimab, an agonistic anti-OX40 (CD134) antibody. Of mixed ages from 23 to 79 and averaging approximately 60 years, the group was about 80% male.

Study results and limitations: Some of the nonresponding patients also showed low levels of normalized T-cell clonal expansion.

With regard to this clone: Its target is not known.

Libraries were prepared by immunoSEQ multiplex PCR; TCRdb keeps only in-frame clonotypes and omits some of them. This table has 50,000 or so clones, about four fifths appearing once. V was shortened by 6 bases and J by 7 bases, with 21 bases between the two germline ends. Germline lookup yields CDR1 ENHRY and CDR2 SYGVKD. The length of the CDR3 is 15 residues. The sequence came from an adult with an advanced solid tumor such as melanoma, head and neck, liver or kidney cancer. This specimen was CD4+ or CD8+ T cells sorted from blood, taken in a trial of the OX40 agonist ivuxolimab. This chain joins TRBV10-3 and TRBJ2-5; maybe TRBD2 (6 bases). CDR3: CAISNPGLQTVTQYF. The CDR3 bases are TGTGCCATCAGCAATCCGGGACTCCAAACGGTGACCCAGTACTTC.